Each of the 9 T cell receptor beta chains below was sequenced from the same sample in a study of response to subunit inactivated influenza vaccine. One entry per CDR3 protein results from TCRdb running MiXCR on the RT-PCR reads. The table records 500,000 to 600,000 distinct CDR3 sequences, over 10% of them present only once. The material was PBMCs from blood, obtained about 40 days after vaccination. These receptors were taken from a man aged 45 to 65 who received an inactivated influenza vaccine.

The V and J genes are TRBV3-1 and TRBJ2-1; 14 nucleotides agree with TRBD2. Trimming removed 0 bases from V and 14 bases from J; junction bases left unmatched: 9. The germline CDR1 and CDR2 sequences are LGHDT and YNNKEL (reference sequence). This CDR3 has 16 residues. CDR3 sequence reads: CASSQDGTSGSSSKFF. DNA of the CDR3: TGTGCCAGCAGCCAAGATGGGACTAGCGGGAGTTCCTCGAAGTTCTTC.

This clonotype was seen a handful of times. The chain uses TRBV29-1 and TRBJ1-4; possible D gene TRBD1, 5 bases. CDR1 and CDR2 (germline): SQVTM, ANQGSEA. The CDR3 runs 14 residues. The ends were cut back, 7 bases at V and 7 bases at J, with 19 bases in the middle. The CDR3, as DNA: TGCAGCGCTGAGGTTTCGGGGCGCCCTGAAAAACTGTTTTTT. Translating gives CSAEVSGRPEKLFF.

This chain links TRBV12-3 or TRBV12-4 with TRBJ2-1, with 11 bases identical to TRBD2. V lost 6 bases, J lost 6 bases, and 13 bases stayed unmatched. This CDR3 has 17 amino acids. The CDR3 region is CASSPYRTSGSCNEQFF. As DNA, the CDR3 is TGTGCCAGCAGCCCCTATCGAACTAGCGGGAGTTGCAATGAGCAGTTCTTC.

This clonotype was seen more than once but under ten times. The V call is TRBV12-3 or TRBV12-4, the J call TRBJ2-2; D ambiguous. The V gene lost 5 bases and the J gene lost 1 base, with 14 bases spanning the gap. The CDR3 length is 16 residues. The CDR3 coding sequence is TGTGCCAGCAGTCCACCCTTAGGACGGAACACCGGGGAGCTGTTTTTT. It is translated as CASSPPLGRNTGELFF.

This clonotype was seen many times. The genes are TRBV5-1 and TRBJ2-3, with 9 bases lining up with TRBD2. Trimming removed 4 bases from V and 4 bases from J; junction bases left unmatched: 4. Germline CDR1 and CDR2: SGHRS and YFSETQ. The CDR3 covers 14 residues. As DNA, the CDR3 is TGCGCCAGCAGCCCTGAGCGGGGGGCAGATACGCAGTATTTT. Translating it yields CASSPERGADTQYF.

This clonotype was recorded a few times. The DNA of the CDR3 is TGTGCCAGCAGGGGGGGGTTCTTATCCTACGAGCAGTACTTC. The encoded protein is CASRGGFLSYEQYF. This chain connects TRBV6-2 or TRBV6-3 to TRBJ2-7, with 7 bases that match TRBD2. Trimming removed 6 bases from V and 1 base from J; junction bases left unmatched: 6. There are 14 residues in the CDR3. From germline, CDR1 is MNHEY and CDR2 SVGEGT.

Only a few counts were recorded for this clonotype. The CDR3 sequence is CASSFGHNNQPQHF. DNA for the CDR3: TGTGCCAGCAGTTTTGGGCATAACAATCAGCCCCAGCATTTT. The V and J genes are TRBV12-3 or TRBV12-4 and TRBJ1-5; D unresolved. V shed 3 bases and J shed 3 bases, with 9 bases lying between them. The CDR3 consists of 14 residues.

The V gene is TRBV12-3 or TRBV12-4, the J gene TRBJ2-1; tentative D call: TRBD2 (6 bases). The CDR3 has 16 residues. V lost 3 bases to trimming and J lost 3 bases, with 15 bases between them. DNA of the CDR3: TGTGCCAGCAGTTTTACCTCCGGGAGCCTCTACAATGAGCAGTTCTTC. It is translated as CASSFTSGSLYNEQFF.

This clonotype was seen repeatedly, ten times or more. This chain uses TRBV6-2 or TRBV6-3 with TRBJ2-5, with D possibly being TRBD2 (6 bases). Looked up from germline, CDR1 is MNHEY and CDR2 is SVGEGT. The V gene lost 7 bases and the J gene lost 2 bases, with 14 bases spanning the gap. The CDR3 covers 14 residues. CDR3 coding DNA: TGTGCCAGCATTTTCGGGGAGGATCAAGAGACCCAGTACTTC. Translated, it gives CASIFGEDQETQYF.